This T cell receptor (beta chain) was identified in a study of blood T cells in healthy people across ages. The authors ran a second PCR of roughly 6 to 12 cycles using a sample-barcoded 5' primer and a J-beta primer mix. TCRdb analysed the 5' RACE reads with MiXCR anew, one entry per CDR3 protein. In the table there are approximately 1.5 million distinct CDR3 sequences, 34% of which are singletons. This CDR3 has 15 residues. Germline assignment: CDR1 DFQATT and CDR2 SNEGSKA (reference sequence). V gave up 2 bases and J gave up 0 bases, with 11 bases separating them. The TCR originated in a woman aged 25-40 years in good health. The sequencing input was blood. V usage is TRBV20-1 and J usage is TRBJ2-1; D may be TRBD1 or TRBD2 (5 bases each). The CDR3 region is CSARLWGSSYNEQFF. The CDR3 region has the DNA TGCAGTGCTAGATTGTGGGGGAGCTCCTACAATGAGCAGTTCTTC.